The 25 T cell receptor beta chains presented below share a single source sample, sequenced in a study of post-analysis software for immune sequencing data. General study findings and limits: Controls had lower frequencies than patients of about 5 TRBV segments, which included TRBV5-6, TRBV5-1 and TRBV20-1.

Their cognate antigens are unknown. Unique molecular identifiers tagged the TCR beta cDNA libraries. TCRdb reprocessed the PCR reads via MiXCR and lists one record per CDR3 protein. Here the sample spans over 700,000 distinct CDR3 sequences, 25% to 30% being singletons. Sequenced material: blood. Source of these receptors: a girl aged 5-17 years with multiple sclerosis.

This clonotype was picked up a small number of times. V is TRBV5-6 and J is TRBJ2-6; D ambiguous. Trimming removed 4 bases at V and 3 bases at J, with 8 bases between. The CDR3 spans 14 residues. CDR1 is SGHDT and CDR2 is YYEEEE in the germline V gene. CDR3 region: CASSRPDGANVLTF. CDR3 nucleotide sequence: TGTGCCAGCAGCCGCCCTGATGGGGCCAACGTCCTGACTTTC.

The CDR3 nucleotides read TGTGCCAGCAGTGGGGCAGGGGGGACCTTGAACACTGAAGCTTTCTTT. Translation gives CASSGAGGTLNTEAFF. The chain couples TRBV25-1 to TRBJ1-1; 7 bases map to TRBD1. V lost 4 bases and J lost 0; bases outside the gene matches: 8. CDR1 MGHDK and CDR2 SYGVNS come from the germline V gene. The CDR3 is 16 amino acids. Using reference TRBV25-1 and TRBJ1-1 for the parts outside the CDR3, the full variable domain is EADIYQTPRYLVIGTGKKITLECSQTMGHDKMYWYQQDPGMELHLIHYSYGVNSTEKGDLSSESTVSRIRTEHFPLTLESARPSHTSQYLCASSGAGGTLNTEAFFGQGTRLTVV.

This clonotype was detected a few times. This sequence joins TRBV7-2 and TRBJ1-4; no firm D call. V gave up 1 base and J gave up 8 bases, with 8 bases separating them. CDR1 and CDR2 (germline): SGHTA, FQGNSA. There are 13 residues in the CDR3. The CDR3 loop reads CASSLDFGEKLFF. The CDR3 region has the DNA TGTGCCAGCAGCTTAGATTTCGGGGAAAAACTGTTTTTT.

V is TRBV6-2 or TRBV6-3 and J is TRBJ2-7; the match to TRBD1 covers 7 bases. The CDR3 is 14 amino acids. Germline-derived CDR1 and CDR2 are MNHEY and SVGEGT. Trimming at V came to 6 bases and at J to 3 bases, leaving 8 bases not matched to a gene. The CDR3: CASSRTGAIYEQYF. CDR3 bases: TGTGCCAGCAGCCGGACAGGAGCCATCTACGAGCAGTACTTC.

This clonotype was counted a few times. The chain employs TRBV6-2 or TRBV6-3 and TRBJ2-7; D unresolved. The CDR3 runs to 15 residues. Looked up from germline, CDR1 is MNHEY and CDR2 is SVGEGT. The V gene lost 0 bases and the J gene lost 2 bases, with 11 bases spanning the gap. The CDR3 DNA is TGTGCCAGCAGTTACTCGGCAGGACGGACCTACGAGCAGTACTTC. Protein product: CASSYSAGRTYEQYF.

This clonotype has a handful of counts. The chain recombines TRBV4-3 with TRBJ1-4; D is perhaps TRBD1 (5 bases). From germline, CDR1 is LGHNA and CDR2 YSLEER. Trimming removed 3 bases from V and 6 bases from J, with 17 bases in between. This CDR3 has 16 residues. CDR3 residues: CASSHGIQGLYEKLFF. The CDR3 DNA reads TGCGCCAGCAGCCATGGCATTCAGGGACTTTATGAAAAACTGTTTTTT.

This sequence joins TRBV28 and TRBJ2-7; D is uncertain. Trimming stripped 5 bases from V and 2 bases from J, with 19 bases between. Germline CDR1 MDHEN, CDR2 SYDVKM. This CDR3 is 16 amino acids long. This CDR3 is CASSLTRWVFPYEQYF. The CDR3 nucleotides are TGTGCCAGCAGTCTAACCCGGTGGGTGTTCCCCTACGAGCAGTACTTC. The complete variable domain, with remaining parts taken from reference TRBV28 and TRBJ2-7, reads DVKVTQSSRYLVKRTGEKVFLECVQDMDHENMFWYRQDPGLGLRLIYFSYDVKMKEKGDIPEGYSVSREKKERFSLILESASTNQTSMYLCASSLTRWVFPYEQYFGPGTRLTVT.

There are a few counts of this clonotype. This chain joins TRBV12-3 or TRBV12-4 and TRBJ2-2, with 7 bases fitting TRBD2. There are 14 residues in the CDR3. With V trimmed by 9 bases and J by 5 bases, 9 bases remained unmatched. CDR3 residues: CASTERGPTGELFF. Written as DNA, the CDR3 is TGTGCCAGTACGGAGCGGGGACCAACCGGGGAGCTGTTTTTT.

This clonotype turned up a few times. V gene TRBV28 combines with J gene TRBJ2-4; D perhaps matches TRBD2 (5 bases). The germline V gene has CDR1 MDHEN and CDR2 SYDVKM. The V end was cut by 6 bases, the J end by 13 bases, with 31 bases between. The CDR3 is 17 residues long. CDR3 DNA sequence: TGTGCCAGCAGCTACCCAACCCTTTCGGCGGGTCCTGCCCAGCAGTACTTC. Amino acid sequence: CASSYPTLSAGPAQQYF.

In its sample, this clonotype was seen a few times. The CDR3 coding sequence is TGCGCCAGCAGCTACCGGGACAGGGTTACCTACGAGCAGTACTTC. It is translated as CASSYRDRVTYEQYF. The rearrangement uses TRBV5-1 and TRBJ2-4; 9 bases fit TRBD1. The tail of the sequence fits TRBJ2-7 better, so the J call may be wrong. CDR1 is SGHRS, CDR2 YFSETQ, per germline. The CDR3 covers 15 residues.

This chain connects TRBV4-2 to TRBJ1-1; tentative D call: TRBD1 (5 bases). In germline, CDR1 is LGHNA, CDR2 YNFKEQ. The CDR3 loop spans 14 amino acids. V was pared by 0 bases and J by 5 bases, with 10 bases between. The CDR3 region is CASSQDWGETEAFF. In DNA form, the CDR3 reads TGTGCCAGCAGCCAAGATTGGGGGGAAACTGAAGCTTTCTTT.

This clonotype was picked up a small number of times. V gene TRBV29-1 combines with J gene TRBJ2-2; D not resolved. Trimming took 5 bases from V and 1 from J, leaving 5 bases between them. CDR3 size: 12 residues. From germline, CDR1 is SQVTM and CDR2 ANQGSEA. The CDR3 DNA follows: TGCAGCGTTACACTGAACACCGGGGAGCTGTTTTTT. Amino acids: CSVTLNTGELFF.

This clonotype occurred a few times. The CDR3 nucleotides are TGTGCCAGCAGCCGAGAGACAGGGGTGACCTACGAGCAGTACTTC. Translation gives CASSRETGVTYEQYF. The V gene is TRBV7-2, the J gene TRBJ2-7, with 8 bases fitting TRBD1. Germline V gene sequence: CDR1 SGHTA, CDR2 FQGNSA. The CDR3 runs to 15 residues. The trim removed 5 bases at V and 2 bases at J, leaving 8 bases unmatched.

The V and J genes are TRBV6-2 or TRBV6-3 and TRBJ2-6, with a possible D match to TRBD2 (6 bases). There are 15 residues in the CDR3. Trimming cost V 2 bases and J 2 bases, with 7 bases left between them. Germline CDR1 and CDR2: MNHEY and SVGEGT. Written as DNA, the CDR3 is TGTGCCAGCAGTTACGGGGGGACTGGGGCCAACGTCCTGACTTTC. Translation gives CASSYGGTGANVLTF.

This clonotype was seen ten or more times. This sequence joins TRBV4-3 and TRBJ2-5; 7 bases are a match to TRBD1. The V segment lost 4 bases and the J segment 1 base; nucleotides outside the gene matches: 9. This CDR3 has 16 amino acids. Germline CDR1 LGHNA, CDR2 YSLEER. The CDR3 DNA reads as TGCGCCAGCAGCCGATGGCCGGGACAGATCCAAGAGACCCAGTACTTC. Amino acids: CASSRWPGQIQETQYF.

This chain links TRBV7-8 with TRBJ2-5; 13 bases are shared with TRBD2. CDR1 and CDR2 from the germline V gene are SGHVS and FQNEAQ. The CDR3 consists of 17 residues. The junction had 10 bases not matched to a gene; V was cut back by 4 bases and J by 5 bases. The CDR3 region has the DNA TGTGCCAGCAGCTCCTACGGACTAGCGGGAGTTACGGAGACCCAGTACTTC. It is translated as CASSSYGLAGVTETQYF.

This clonotype was detected a few times. V and J are TRBV6-4 and TRBJ2-5; D is unresolved. V was trimmed by 7 bases and J by 5 bases, leaving 11 bases between them. The CDR3 runs to 12 residues. Per germline, CDR1 MRHNA and CDR2 SNTAGT. The CDR3 sequence is CASILRRETQYF. The CDR3 coding sequence is TGTGCCAGCATCCTTCGACGGGAGACCCAGTACTTC.

This clonotype was recorded a few times. CDR3: CSARVANTEAFF. CDR3 DNA sequence: TGCAGCGCGAGGGTGGCGAACACTGAAGCTTTCTTT. The chain has TRBV29-1 and TRBJ1-1; D not certain. The CDR3 is 12 amino acids. V was trimmed by 7 bases and J by 1 base, leaving 10 bases between them. Germline loops: CDR1 SQVTM, CDR2 ANQGSEA.

Notes on this clonotype: At one end the junction does not follow the germline gene, possibly because of a read error. This chain connects TRBV5-5 to TRBJ1-5, with D hard to call. Germline V gene lookup returns CDR1 SGHKS and CDR2 YYEKEE (reference sequence). The length of the CDR3 is 15 residues. CDR3: CASSLRGSGNQPQHF. The CDR3 coding sequence is TGTGCCAGCAGCTTGCGAGGGTCGGGCAATCAGCCCCAACATTTT.

The chain joins TRBV20-1 to TRBJ2-1, with no clear D. The germline V gene has CDR1 DFQATT and CDR2 SNEGSKA (reference sequence). The V end lost 3 bases, the J end lost 9 bases, and 9 bases lay between the germline ends. The CDR3 length is 11 residues. The CDR3 bases are TGCAGTGCTAGTTTGGGAATTGAGCAGTTCTTC. As protein: CSASLGIEQFF.

V is TRBV20-1 and J is TRBJ2-5; a possible D gene is TRBD2 (5 bases). Trimming took 1 base from V and 1 from J, leaving 10 bases between them. The CDR3 length is 14 residues. Germline CDR1 is DFQATT and CDR2 is SNEGSKA (reference sequence). Here the CDR3 reads CSARGRAVQETQYF. As DNA, the CDR3 is TGCAGTGCTAGAGGGCGGGCAGTCCAAGAGACCCAGTACTTC.

The rearrangement joins TRBV12-3 or TRBV12-4 to TRBJ2-7; the D gene is possibly TRBD1 (6 bases). This CDR3 comprises 15 residues. V was trimmed by 0 bases and J by 4 bases, leaving 13 bases between them. DNA of the CDR3: TGTGCCAGCAGTTTAGCGGCAGGGGATGCTTACGAGCAGTACTTC. Its translation: CASSLAAGDAYEQYF.

The chain recombines TRBV6-2 or TRBV6-3 with TRBJ2-7, with 13 bases fitting TRBD2. The CDR3 totals 16 residues. V dropped 6 bases and J dropped 6; count of bases not matched to a gene: 11. Germline CDR1 MNHEY, CDR2 SVGEGT. The CDR3 reads CASSAPWTSGSPEQYF. The CDR3 bases are TGTGCCAGCAGCGCCCCCTGGACTAGCGGGAGCCCCGAGCAGTACTTC.

This chain uses TRBV11-1 with TRBJ2-2, with a possible D match to TRBD2 (5 bases). The CDR3 is 15 amino acids. Trimming took off 5 bases at V and 4 bases at J, with 14 bases between the two ends. Germline CDR1 is SGHAT and CDR2 is FQDESV (reference sequence). In DNA form, the CDR3 reads TGTGCCAGCAGCCTGAAGACTCGGGGCACCGGGGAGCTGTTTTTT. This codes for CASSLKTRGTGELFF.

The chain couples TRBV10-3 to TRBJ2-1, with TRBD2 as a possible D gene (7 bases). Trimming took off 6 bases at V and 6 bases at J, with 18 bases between the two ends. The CDR3 totals 15 residues. Per germline, CDR1 ENHRY and CDR2 SYGVKD. CDR3 nucleotides: TGTGCCATCAGCCGGAGGGGGGGGGGACTCAATGAGCAGTTCTTC. It encodes CAISRRGGGLNEQFF.